This TCR beta chain was obtained from a study of brain T cells in children with intractable seizures. CDR1 and CDR2 (germline): SGHRS, YFSETQ. Trimming took off 0 bases at V and 7 bases at J, with 10 bases between the two ends. The CDR3 has 13 residues. Sequencing was performed with immunoSEQ multiplex PCR; in TCRdb, only in-frame clones are kept and a portion is missing. The sample lists 340,000 or so clones, over 85% occurring once. Time point of the sample: blood from clinic visit 5 months post-surgery; TSC patient then seizure free. Before surgery, patients took at least one anti-epileptic drug. This specimen consisted of peripheral blood, obtained 5 to 6 months after surgery. The chain is built from TRBV5-1 and TRBJ2-5; no clear D gene. The TCR was taken from a boy under two years old with tuberous sclerosis and intractable seizures. The CDR3 reads CASSLESSGTQYF. CDR3 DNA: TGCGCCAGCAGCTTGGAATCATCGGGGACCCAGTACTTC.